The clone carrying this T cell receptor (beta chain) was seen a few times. Investigators prepared the TCR beta libraries by applying iRepertoire HTBI primers and Arm-PCR of CDR3 regions. TCRdb analysed the multiplex PCR reads with MiXCR anew, one entry per CDR3 protein. The repertoire consists of 530,000 or so distinct CDR3 sequences, with approximately 13% occurring once and the leading ten covering roughly a tenth. Time point indicated: newly diagnosed GD, antithyroid drugs for less than 3 months. From RNA extracted from PBMCs, the TCR library was made. The source of the sample is a study of regulatory T cells in long-lasting Graves disease. This sample also belongs to another study, concerning T cells in Graves' hyperthyroidism and ophthalmopathy. Per that study: The study based diagnoses on clinical symptoms, serum thyroxine and TRAb, thyroid ultrasound and orbital computed tomography. The study used the HTBI primer set for a first-round RT-PCR of the TCR CDR3.

Material: peripheral blood mononuclear cells (PBMCs), obtained at new diagnosis, from a patient treated with antithyroid drugs. The receptor was derived from a man between 25 and 39 years old with Graves disease.

In nucleotides, the CDR3 is TGTGCCAGCAGCTTAGCTGTTCGGGGCAAGTCCTACAATGAGCAGTTCTTC. Translated: CASSLAVRGKSYNEQFF. This chain joins TRBV7-9 and TRBJ2-1; D possibly uses TRBD1 or TRBD2 (5 bases each). With 0 bases removed from V and 1 base from J, the gap between germline ends came to 13 bases. Germline V gene data show CDR1 as SEHNR and CDR2 as FQNEAQ (reference sequence). This CDR3 has 17 residues.